A selection of T cell receptor beta chains follows, all from one sample in a study of shared clonotypes between healthy human individuals. The table came from immunoSEQ multiplex PCR; TCRdb's copy has only in-frame clones and leaves some out. In the table there are about 520,000 clones, about 84% of which are singletons. The sequenced material came from PBMCs. The receptors were sampled from a middle-aged woman in good health. Some clones in this sample may be carry-over from other donors' samples. CDR3s include the opening cysteine and the closing phenylalanine or tryptophan. The order of the fields is J gene, V gene, D gene, clone size, CDR3 DNA, CDR3 protein. D genes are given only for firm matches. Size is stated for part of the rows, as once, few or many counts, or as a class when the clone is expanded.

TRBJ2-5 | TRBV25-1 | NA | NA | TGTGCCAGCAGTGAATCGAGCCGGGGCCTACTGCGCGAGACCCAGTACTTC | CASSESSRGLLRETQYF
TRBJ1-4 | TRBV30 | NA | NA | TGTGCCTGGGGGCATACCAGATCGATAGAAAAACTGTTTTTT | CAWGHTRSIEKLFF
TRBJ1-4 | TRBV9 | NA | few | TGTGCCAGCAGCGGAGGAGGCAGACGGAATGAAAAACTGTTTTTT | CASSGGGRRNEKLFF
TRBJ2-3 | TRBV5-4 | NA | NA | TGTGCCAGCAGCTTGAGTAGCTGGTCAGATACGCAGTATTTT | CASSLSSWSDTQYF
TRBJ1-5 | TRBV29-1 | NA | NA | TGCAGCGTTGACGGGGGAGAGGGTCAGCCCCAGCATTTT | CSVDGGEGQPQHF
TRBJ2-6 | TRBV5-1 | NA | few | TGCGCCAGCAGCTTGGGGGGCGCGTCTGGGGCCAACGTCCTGACTTTC | CASSLGGASGANVLTF
TRBJ2-7 | TRBV5-4 | NA | NA | TGTGCCAGCAGCTTGGACGCCTCCTCGGACGAGCAGTACTTC | CASSLDASSDEQYF
TRBJ2-7 | TRBV30 | NA | few | TGTGCCTGGAGTGTTGGGAACGAGCAGTACTTC | CAWSVGNEQYF
TRBJ2-2 | TRBV29-1 | NA | NA | TGCAGCGTTGAAGATAGGGGTTGGGGCGGGGAGCTGTTTTTT | CSVEDRGWGGELFF
TRBJ2-7 | TRBV5-1 | NA | NA | TGCGCCAGCAGCTCCCAGGGTTACGAGCAGTACTTC | CASSSQGYEQYF
TRBJ2-2 | TRBV14 | NA | NA | TGTGCCAGCAGCTTACCCCGGAGACGGGATCGAACCGGGGAGCTGTTTTTT | CASSLPRRRDRTGELFF
TRBJ2-2 | TRBV11-2 | TRBD2 | NA | TGTGCCAGCAGCTTAGGACTAGCGGGAGGTACCGGGGAGCTGTTTTTT | CASSLGLAGGTGELFF
TRBJ2-2 | TRBV19 | NA | NA | TGTGCCAGTAGCATCGGTTTCGGACGGTGGGAGCTGTTTTTT | CASSIGFGRWELFF
TRBJ2-3 | TRBV7-2 | TRBD2 | NA | TGTGCCAGCAGCTTACGGACTAGCGGGTACTTGACAGATACGCAGTATTTT | CASSLRTSGYLTDTQYF
TRBJ2-7 | TRBV9 | TRBD1 | NA | TGTGCCAGCAGCGAGGGACAGGGGTGGTCCTACGAGCAGTACTTC | CASSEGQGWSYEQYF
TRBJ2-7 | TRBV11-2 | NA | many | TGTGCCAGCAGCCCCTGGGGTAGCTTCAGCTCCTACGAGCAGTACTTC | CASSPWGSFSSYEQYF
TRBJ2-6 | TRBV2 | NA | NA | TGTGCCAGCACGGCATCGGTAGTGGTTGGGGCCAACGTCCTGACTTTC | CASTASVVVGANVLTF
TRBJ2-7 | TRBV6-1 | NA | NA | TGTGCCAGCATTACAGGGTCCAACTCCTACGAGCAGTACTTC | CASITGSNSYEQYF
TRBJ1-4 | TRBV6-1 | NA | NA | TGTGCCAGCACTAAGGAGGCAACTAATGAAAAACTGTTTTTT | CASTKEATNEKLFF
TRBJ2-2 | TRBV5-1 | TRBD1 | NA | TGCGCCAGCAGCATCGGACAGGGGGCGGGGACCGGGGAGCTGTTTTTT | CASSIGQGAGTGELFF
TRBJ1-3 | TRBV6-1 | NA | NA | TGTGCCAGCAGTGCAAGGGCTGGAAACACCATATATTTT | CASSARAGNTIYF
TRBJ1-5 | TRBV7-2 | NA | few | TGTGCCAGCAGCTTCGGTCAGCTATTCAATCAGCCCCAGCATTTT | CASSFGQLFNQPQHF
TRBJ1-2 | TRBV5-6 | NA | once | TGTGCCAGCAACCCGGGACCGCAATCGTCCCTCCGTGGCTACACCTTC | CASNPGPQSSLRGYTF
TRBJ2-3 | TRBV19 | NA | NA | TGTGCCAGTAGTATGGGACGGGGCACGGATACGCAGTATTTT | CASSMGRGTDTQYF
TRBJ2-1 | TRBV7-2 | TRBD2 | NA | TGTGCCAGCAGCCCGGGAGGTTACAATGAGCAGTTCTTC | CASSPGGYNEQFF
TRBJ2-5 | TRBV2 | TRBD2 | NA | TGTGCCAGCACCTCGGGACTAGTCGAGACCCAGTACTTC | CASTSGLVETQYF
TRBJ2-2 | TRBV11-3 | NA | once | TGTGCCAGCAGCTTAATCCGGACCGGGGAGCTGTTTTTT | CASSLIRTGELFF
TRBJ1-1 | TRBV5-1 | TRBD1 | NA | TGCGCCAGCAATAAGGGGGCAAGTTTTGTGACTGAAGCTTTCTTT | CASNKGASFVTEAFF
TRBJ1-1 | TRBV11-2 | NA | NA | TGTGCCAGCAGACTACAGGGATACACTGAAGCTTTCTTT | CASRLQGYTEAFF
TRBJ2-2 | TRBV18 | TRBD2 | NA | TGTGCCAGCCCCCCTCACCACGCTAGCGGGAACACCGGGGAGCTGTTTTTT | CASPPHHASGNTGELFF
TRBJ1-2 | TRBV4-3 | TRBD1 | once | TGCGCCAGCAGCCGCACAGGGGTTACTGGGGGCTACACCTTC | CASSRTGVTGGYTF
TRBJ1-5 | TRBV4-1 | NA | NA | TGCGCCAGCAGCCAAGTCCCCGGGGCCTATAGCAATCAGCCCCAGCATTTT | CASSQVPGAYSNQPQHF
TRBJ2-7 | TRBV10-3 | TRBD1 | NA | TGTGCCATCGCCCCAGGGACAGGGGTTTACGAGCAGTACTTC | CAIAPGTGVYEQYF
TRBJ1-5 | TRBV19 | NA | NA | TGTGCCAGTAGCGACAGAGCTTATAGCAATCAGCCCCAGCATTTT | CASSDRAYSNQPQHF
TRBJ2-3 | TRBV5-4 | NA | NA | TGTGCCGGCGGTTGGGACACGAGCTCCACAGATACGCAGTATTTT | CAGGWDTSSTDTQYF
TRBJ2-1 | TRBV2 | NA | NA | TGTGCCAGCAATAGGGTGAGGGGTGAGCAGTTCTTC | CASNRVRGEQFF
TRBJ1-1 | TRBV5-5 | NA | NA | TGTGCCAGCAGCTTGTCGCAGGGGTCCATGAACACTGAAGCTTTCTTT | CASSLSQGSMNTEAFF
TRBJ1-1 | TRBV19 | NA | NA | TGTGCCAGTAGTATTACCCACAGTCAGGGGCTGATGAACACTGAAGCTTTCTTT | CASSITHSQGLMNTEAFF
TRBJ2-5 | TRBV11-2 | TRBD1 | NA | TGTGCCAGCAGCTTAGAGGGGACAGGGTTTCAAGAGACCCAGTACTTC | CASSLEGTGFQETQYF
TRBJ2-7 | TRBV2 | TRBD2 | NA | TGTGCCAGCAGTTCAGGGCCAGGGTCGTTAGGACTAGCGGGAGGCTACGAGCAGTACTTC | CASSSGPGSLGLAGGYEQYF
TRBJ2-3 | TRBV6-4 | TRBD2 | few | TGTGCCAGCAGTGGAGAAACTAGCGGGAGTGTCGATACGCAGTATTTT | CASSGETSGSVDTQYF